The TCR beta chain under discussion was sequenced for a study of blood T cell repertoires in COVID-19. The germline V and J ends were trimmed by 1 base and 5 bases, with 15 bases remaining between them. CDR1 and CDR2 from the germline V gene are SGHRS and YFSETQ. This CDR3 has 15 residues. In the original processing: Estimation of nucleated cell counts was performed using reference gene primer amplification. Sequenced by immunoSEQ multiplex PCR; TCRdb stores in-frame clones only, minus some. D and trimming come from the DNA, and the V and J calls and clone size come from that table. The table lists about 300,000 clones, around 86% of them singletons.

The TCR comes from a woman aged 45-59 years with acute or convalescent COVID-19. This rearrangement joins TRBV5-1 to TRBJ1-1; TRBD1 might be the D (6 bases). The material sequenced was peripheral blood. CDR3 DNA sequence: TGCGCCAGCAGCTTGAATCAGGGGAGGGGGACTGAAGCTTTCTTT. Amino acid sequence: CASSLNQGRGTEAFF.